Below are 26 T cell receptor beta chains sequenced from a single sample in a study of blood T cells in healthy people across ages. It was with a sample-barcoded 5' primer and a J-beta primer mix that a second PCR of about 6 to 12 cycles was run. TCRdb itself ran the 5' RACE reads through MiXCR, one entry per CDR3 protein. The data contain about 1,800,000 distinct CDR3 sequences, under 30% of them singletons. Sequenced: blood. Receptors were obtained from a woman aged 30 to 39 in good health.

The chain is built from TRBV12-3 or TRBV12-4 and TRBJ2-1, with TRBD2 matching over 11 bases. V shed 6 bases and J 2 bases; nucleotides not matched to a gene: 3. This CDR3 has 15 residues. CDR3 loop: CASSMTSGAYNEQFF. CDR3 nucleotide sequence: TGTGCCAGCAGCATGACTAGCGGGGCCTACAATGAGCAGTTCTTC.

Ten or more counts support this clonotype. V usage is TRBV7-9 and J usage is TRBJ2-7, with D maybe TRBD2 (5 bases). V lost 7 bases and J lost 6, with 16 bases in between. Germline V gives CDR1 SEHNR, CDR2 FQNEAQ (reference sequence). The CDR3 runs 13 residues. The CDR3 nucleotides read TGTGCCAGCAACGGGGTCTCCGCAGGCGAGCAGTACTTC. Its translation is CASNGVSAGEQYF. Drawing the rest from reference TRBV7-9 and TRBJ2-7, the complete variable domain is DTGVSQNPRHKITKRGQNVTFRCDPISEHNRLYWYRQTLGQGPEFLTYFQNEAQLEKSRLLSDRFSAERPKGSFSTLEIQRTEQGDSAMYLCASNGVSAGEQYFGPGTRLTVT.

Concerning this clonotype: A much larger clone lies a single base off, so this may be a read error. This sequence joins TRBV20-1 and TRBJ2-7; maybe TRBD2 (5 bases). The assigned J gene may be wrong: the sequence end matches TRBJ2-1 better. The CDR3 runs 14 residues. Germline CDR1 and CDR2: DFQATT and SNEGSKA (reference sequence). The CDR3 loop reads CSAVWTSKSNEQFF. The DNA for the CDR3 is TGCAGTGCTGTTTGGACTTCCAAAAGCAATGAGCAGTTCTTC.

Of note for this clonotype: A much more abundant neighbour one base away suggests this may be a read error. This chain links TRBV29-1 with TRBJ2-1; maybe TRBD2 (6 bases). This CDR3 has 12 residues. Trimming removed 4 bases at V and 10 bases at J, with 14 bases between. Germline V CDR1 and CDR2: SQVTM, ANQGSEA. CDR3 sequence (DNA): TGCAGCGTTGCACTAGCCGCCTACGAGCAGTTCTTC. Its translation: CSVALAAYEQFF.

This clonotype appeared a few times. The chain carries TRBV4-1 and TRBJ1-1, with D perhaps matching TRBD1 (6 bases). Germline loops: CDR1 MGHRA, CDR2 YSYEKL. The V and J ends lost 1 base and 4 bases respectively, with 13 bases between them. This CDR3 contains 15 residues. CDR3 sequence (DNA): TGCGCCAGCAGCCAAGCGGGGGGGGCTGGCACTGAAGCTTTCTTT. This gives the protein CASSQAGGAGTEAFF.

The chain joins TRBV20-1 to TRBJ2-5; 10 bases agree with TRBD1. The germline V gene has CDR1 DFQATT and CDR2 SNEGSKA (reference sequence). The V gene end was trimmed by 2 bases and the J gene end by 4 bases; junction bases not matched to a gene: 4. The CDR3 is made up of 14 amino acids. This CDR3 reads CSARRGQGRETQYF. The CDR3 nucleotides read TGCAGTGCTAGAAGGGGACAGGGGCGAGAGACCCAGTACTTC.

A remark on this clonotype: One junction end disagrees with the germline gene, perhaps due to a read error. The chain links TRBV5-1 to TRBJ1-1; a possible D gene is TRBD1 (5 bases). This CDR3 is built from 15 residues. Germline V gene lookup returns CDR1 SGHRS and CDR2 YFSETQ. The CDR3 region has the DNA TGCGCCAACAGCTTGGTTGCGGGGCCGAACACTGAAGCTTTCTTT. Its translation is CANSLVAGPNTEAFF.

To note about this clonotype: One base away lies a much larger clone, so this may be a sequencing read error. The CDR3 DNA reads TGTGCCAACAGCCAAGAGTCTGTGTACAATGAGCAGTTCTTC. Amino acid sequence: CANSQESVYNEQFF. The chain carries TRBV4-2 and TRBJ2-1, with D unclear. The CDR3 is 14 residues long. The germline V gene encodes CDR1 LGHNA and CDR2 YNFKEQ.

J is TRBJ2-5 and V is TRBV5-1; D is uncertain. V lost 1 base to trimming and J lost 11 bases, with 21 bases between them. Germline V gene lookup returns CDR1 SGHRS and CDR2 YFSETQ. This CDR3 has 15 residues. In DNA form, the CDR3 reads TGCGCCAGCAGCTTGCAAACCTCAGAGGCTGTGAAGCAGTACTTC. This codes for CASSLQTSEAVKQYF.

The chain uses TRBV28 and TRBJ1-2; 9 bases line up with TRBD1. This CDR3 contains 14 residues. Losses at the gene ends were 10 bases for V and 4 bases for J; bases not matched to a gene: 10. Germline values: CDR1 MDHEN, CDR2 SYDVKM. The CDR3 nucleotides read TGTGCCACCTTACACCGGGACAGGGTCTATGGCTACACCTTC. Protein sequence: CATLHRDRVYGYTF.

The chain links TRBV5-1 to TRBJ2-3, with 7 bases fitting TRBD1. The CDR3 has 15 residues. Unmatched junction bases numbered 4, after V lost 3 bases and J lost 0 bases. The germline V gene encodes CDR1 SGHRS and CDR2 YFSETQ. CDR3 coding DNA: TGCGCCAGCAGCTGGACAGGAGTTAGCACAGATACGCAGTATTTT. It yields the protein CASSWTGVSTDTQYF.

The rearrangement joins TRBV20-1 to TRBJ2-7, with D hard to call. Trimming cost V 4 bases and J 0 bases, with 10 bases left between them. From germline, CDR1 is DFQATT and CDR2 SNEGSKA (reference sequence). The CDR3 consists of 13 residues. This chain's CDR3 is CSAMIGFSYEQYF. In DNA form, the CDR3 reads TGCAGTGCTATGATCGGGTTCTCCTACGAGCAGTACTTC.

A word on this clonotype: With a much larger clone just one base away, this may be a read error. The rearrangement links TRBV29-1 to TRBJ2-5; D remains unclear. V was shortened by 3 bases and J by 5 bases, with 16 bases between the two germline ends. Germline CDR1 and CDR2: SQVTM and ANQGSEA. The CDR3 runs to 14 residues. CDR3 coding DNA: TGCAGCGTTGAGGGCACCGTGCGCTCGGAGACCCAGTACTTC. This gives the protein CSVEGTVRSETQYF.

The chain couples TRBV5-1 to TRBJ2-3; 12 nucleotides line up with TRBD2. The germline V gene encodes CDR1 SGHRS and CDR2 YFSETQ. The CDR3 is made up of 16 amino acids. V was pared by 4 bases and J by 4 bases, with 7 bases of the junction left unmatched. The CDR3 protein is CASSLPSGGAADTQYF. CDR3 sequence (DNA): TGCGCCAGCAGCCTTCCTAGCGGGGGGGCGGCAGATACGCAGTATTTT.

This clonotype was recorded many times. The CDR3 here is CSVMGHSGETQYF. The CDR3 region has the DNA TGCAGCGTCATGGGACATTCCGGGGAGACCCAGTACTTC. The V and J genes are TRBV29-1 and TRBJ2-5; TRBD1 might be the D (6 bases). There are 13 residues in the CDR3. Trimming shortened V by 6 bases and J by 5 bases, and 16 bases separated the two germline ends. Germline CDR1 reads SQVTM; CDR2 reads ANQGSEA.

In its sample, this clonotype was seen a few times. The genes are TRBV6-6 and TRBJ2-3, with D tentatively TRBD2 (6 bases). Germline assignment: CDR1 MNHNY and CDR2 SVGAGI (reference sequence). The ends were cut back, 2 bases at V and 4 bases at J, with 10 bases in the middle. The CDR3 is 14 residues long. CDR3 DNA: TGTGCCAGCAGTTACCGTGGGGAGGCAGATACGCAGTATTTT. Its translation is CASSYRGEADTQYF.

This clonotype was detected many times. The rearrangement joins TRBV7-2 to TRBJ2-7; 8 nucleotides align to TRBD2. The V segment lost 2 bases and the J segment 5 bases; nucleotides outside the gene matches: 5. The CDR3 has 14 amino acids. CDR1 is SGHTA, CDR2 FQGNSA, per germline. The CDR3 DNA sequence: TGTGCCAGCAGCTTACAGTGGCGGGAGGACGAGCAGTACTTC. This codes for CASSLQWREDEQYF.

This chain uses TRBV5-1 with TRBJ2-1; no firm D call. Germline CDR1 reads SGHRS; CDR2 reads YFSETQ. The CDR3 spans 12 residues. Trimming removed 4 bases at V and 9 bases at J, with 11 bases between. The CDR3 coding sequence is TGCGCCAGCAGCCCGATGGACGGTGAGCAGTTCTTC. Protein sequence: CASSPMDGEQFF.

This clonotype was seen a handful of times. The genes are TRBV10-3 and TRBJ2-5, with a tentative D call TRBD1 (5 bases). The CDR3 contains 15 residues. CDR1 is ENHRY, CDR2 SYGVKD, per germline. Deletions cut 11 bases from V and 1 base from J, with 20 bases between. CDR3 amino acids: CAHPRGRNGQETQYF. CDR3 sequence (DNA): TGTGCCCATCCAAGGGGCCGTAATGGCCAAGAGACCCAGTACTTC.

The CDR3 loop is CASSPVRANTGELFF. CDR3 bases: TGTGCCAGCAGCCCAGTGAGGGCGAACACCGGGGAGCTGTTTTTT. V gene TRBV7-2 combines with J gene TRBJ2-2; TRBD2 is a possible D gene (5 bases). The CDR3 consists of 15 residues. In germline, CDR1 is SGHTA, CDR2 FQGNSA. The ends were cut back, 5 bases at V and 0 bases at J, with 10 bases in the middle.

Regarding this clonotype: A read error may explain this, as a much larger clone is one base away. The V gene is TRBV20-1, the J gene TRBJ2-3; D remains unclear. CDR3 length: 17 residues. Trimming cost V 4 bases and J 1 base, with 21 bases left between them. Germline CDR1 and CDR2: DFQATT and SNEGSKA (reference sequence). The CDR3 coding sequence is TGCAGTGCTAAGGCACCTATAAGCGAGGCAGGCACAGATACGCAGTATTTT. Translated, it gives CSAKAPISEAGTDTQYF.

There are many counts of this clonotype. The chain recombines TRBV2 with TRBJ1-2; weak D call: TRBD1 (6 bases). The V gene lost 3 bases and the J gene lost 7 bases, with 9 bases spanning the gap. Germline lookup yields CDR1 SNHLY and CDR2 FYNNEI. The CDR3 loop spans 12 amino acids. The chain's CDR3 is CASSEGAGGYTF. Here the CDR3 DNA reads TGTGCCAGCAGTGAGGGGGCCGGTGGCTACACCTTC. The full variable domain, its missing parts supplied by reference TRBV2 and TRBJ1-2, is EPEVTQTPSHQVTQMGQEVILRCVPISNHLYFYWYRQILGQKVEFLVSFYNNEISEKSEIFDDQFSVERPDGSNFTLKIRSTKLEDSAMYFCASSEGAGGYTFGSGTRLTVV.

The V and J genes are TRBV19 and TRBJ1-1, with 9 bases identical to TRBD1. Germline V CDR1 and CDR2: LNHDA, SQIVND (reference sequence). CDR3 size: 13 residues. The V segment lost 8 bases and the J segment 7 bases; nucleotides outside the gene matches: 8. The CDR3 DNA reads as TGTGCCAGTCGCCTGACAGGGGGAAGTGAAGCTTTCTTT. It codes for CASRLTGGSEAFF. Full variable domain (remainder filled in from reference TRBV19 and TRBJ1-1): DGGITQSPKYLFRKEGQNVTLSCEQNLNHDAMYWYRQDPGQGLRLIYYSQIVNDFQKGDIAEGYSVSREKKESFPLTVTSAQKNPTAFYLCASRLTGGSEAFFGQGTRLTVV.

This chain joins TRBV5-1 and TRBJ2-6; D is perhaps TRBD2 (5 bases). This CDR3 comprises 18 residues. Germline CDR1 is SGHRS and CDR2 is YFSETQ. Trimming left V 3 bases short and J 0 bases short, with 16 bases between. CDR3 nucleotides: TGCGCCAGCAGCTGGAGAAGGACGGGAAGCTCTGGGGCCAACGTCCTGACTTTC. The encoded protein is CASSWRRTGSSGANVLTF.

This clonotype has more than one count but fewer than ten. The chain carries TRBV9 and TRBJ1-2; no clear D. The CDR3 has 14 residues. Per germline, CDR1 SGDLS and CDR2 YYNGEE. V was trimmed by 2 bases and J by 8 bases, leaving 16 bases between them. CDR3: CASSVGDGLGGYTF. For the CDR3, the DNA is TGTGCCAGCAGCGTCGGAGACGGACTCGGAGGCTACACCTTC.

This clonotype was counted a few times. The chain combines TRBV6-6 with TRBJ2-7; D may be TRBD1 (5 bases). The germline V gene encodes CDR1 MNHNY and CDR2 SVGAGI (reference sequence). The CDR3 length is 14 residues. V lost 4 bases to trimming and J lost 5 bases, with 15 bases between them. In DNA form, the CDR3 reads TGTGCCAGCAGTTGCGTCGCAGGGTTGAACGAGCAGTACTTC. Protein product: CASSCVAGLNEQYF.